This TCR beta chain is drawn from a study of blood T cell repertoires in COVID-19. The study recruited exposed participants who had met a COVID-19 case within 2 weeks before entry. The germline CDR1 and CDR2 sequences are SGHNT and YYREEE (reference sequence). Trimming cost V 4 bases and J 10 bases; bases outside gene matches: 13. The CDR3 is made up of 16 amino acids. Sequencing used immunoSEQ multiplex PCR; TCRdb keeps in-frame clones, though not all of them. Among around 250,000 clones, over 70% were seen once, and the ten largest hold over 2.5%. Source material: PBMCs or T cells enriched from blood (not recorded which). The chain employs TRBV5-4 and TRBJ1-6, with TRBD1 identical over 8 bases. The sequence was obtained from a woman aged 40-49 years who had been exposed to COVID-19. This CDR3 is CASSPSGQGVGSPLHF. The CDR3 coding sequence is TGTGCCAGCAGCCCCTCTGGACAGGGAGTGGGATCACCCCTCCACTTT.